This TCR beta chain was recovered during a study of OX40 agonist ivuxolimab in advanced cancers. Study background: Patients were dosed intravenously with ivuxolimab at 0.01 to 10 mg/kg every 2 weeks. Three patients, one with hepatocellular carcinoma and two with cutaneous melanoma, responded partially. Enrollees could have had prior anti-PD-1, anti-PD-L1 or anti-CTLA-4 therapy, which 40% to 45% had received.

The CDR3 length is 12 residues. J gave up 2 bases and V 6 bases, and 2 bases lay outside the gene matches. CDR1 SQVTM and CDR2 ANQGSEA come from the germline V gene. Sequencing was performed with immunoSEQ multiplex PCR; in TCRdb, only in-frame clones are kept and a portion is missing. The data hold about 86,000 clones, with 75% to 95% observed a single time. Points on this clone: Its target is unknown.

Notes on the study in general: Clonal expansion was seen in CD4+ and CD8+ blood T cells by week 6 at 0.1 to 3.0 mg/kg.

The sequencing used CD4+ or CD8+ T cells sorted from blood, collected in a trial of the OX40 agonist ivuxolimab. This TCR derives from an adult with an advanced solid tumor such as melanoma, head and neck, liver or kidney cancer. The chain joins TRBV29-1 to TRBJ2-7, with 9 bases aligning to TRBD1. CDR3 in DNA: TGCAGCGTAGGGACAGGGCCCTACGAGCAGTACTTC. It specifies CSVGTGPYEQYF.